This record concerns one T cell receptor beta chain sequence. Its antigen remains unidentified. The data were taken from a study of cytomegalovirus exposure and HLA in healthy donors. Broader study findings: Apparent HLA restriction characterized most CMV-associated TCR beta chains in a later analysis. Later analysis associated a missense DCLRE1C variant with TCR beta V- and J-gene trimming. Presence/absence analyses treated sequencing depth as roughly uniform across donors.

CDR3 length: 16 amino acids. Trimming removed 0 bases from V and 6 bases from J, with 16 bases in between. Germline CDR1 reads ENHRY; CDR2 reads SYGVKD. In the PCR, 60 Vbeta and 13 Jbeta primers were used. Sequencing was performed with immunoSEQ multiplex PCR; in TCRdb, only in-frame clones are kept and a portion is missing. Counted here are about 160,000 clones, 82% occurring once; the ten biggest clones make up roughly a tenth. Specimen: PBMCs. This TCR came from a middle-aged man in good health and CMV-seropositive. The chain joins TRBV10-3 to TRBJ2-3; maybe TRBD1 (6 bases). CDR3 residues: CAISESGDIAHDTQYF. CDR3 nucleotide sequence: TGTGCCATCAGTGAGTCGGGGGACATCGCCCACGATACGCAGTATTTT.